This T cell receptor beta chain was obtained from a study of blood T cell repertoires in COVID-19. Study overall: The United States, Italy and Spain were the sources of the acute and convalescent COVID-19 samples. PBMCs, B-cell-depleted T cells, or T cells provided the cDNA or gDNA that made up the material.

Trimming took off 8 bases at V and 1 base at J, with 11 bases between the two ends. Germline V gene data show CDR1 as ENHRY and CDR2 as SYGVKD. This CDR3 region has 13 residues. In the source study's methods: Researchers report that nucleated cell counts were estimated from reference gene primer amplification. Here immunoSEQ multiplex PCR was the method, and the copy in TCRdb shows in-frame clones only, minus some. Clone size and V and J calls were adopted from that table, with D and trimming inferred from the DNA. The data contain 60,000 to 80,000 clones, roughly 92% of them singletons. The V gene is TRBV10-3, the J gene TRBJ1-1; D possibly corresponds to TRBD1 (5 bases). This sequence was found in a human donor in a cohort sampled during active COVID-19. The sequenced material came from peripheral blood. DNA for the CDR3: TGTGCCATCCTTCAGGGCCAGAACACTGAAGCTTTCTTT. Residues: CAILQGQNTEAFF.